This T cell receptor (beta chain) was captured by sequencing in a study of T-cell memory formation after mild COVID-19. Study-level information: TCR clusters were largely donor specific.

Each CDR3 protein is one row after TCRdb ran MiXCR on the 5' RACE reads. This table holds more than 300,000 distinct CDR3 sequences, approximately 15% found once. Findings and limits, study-wide: CD4+ bias marked clones expanding day 15 to 37, unlike balanced contracting clones.

This clonotype has just a few counts. No antigen is known for it. The sequencing sample was made of PBMCs or a T cell subset sorted from them (not recorded which). The receptor's source is a man younger than 30 who had mild COVID-19 (a few samples of this study predate the infection). Cell type and time point are not known.

The CDR3 loop is CATLSGAYNEQFF. For the CDR3, the DNA is TGTGCCACCCTTAGCGGGGCATACAATGAGCAGTTCTTC. The chain joins TRBV15 to TRBJ2-1; 8 nucleotides line up with TRBD2. The CDR3 loop spans 13 amino acids. Germline CDR1 is LNHNV and CDR2 is YYDKDF (reference sequence). The trim removed 8 bases at V and 4 bases at J, leaving 4 bases unmatched.